This entry lists 10 T cell receptor beta chains sequenced from one sample in a study of blood T cell repertoires in COVID-19 (TCRdb year 2020). Library creation used the immunoSEQ multiplex PCR assay. In its TCRdb copy, this immuneACCESS table keeps in-frame sequences only and misses some clones. Where compared with another copy, unresolved V genes explain less than half of these, and the others have no known cause. Across this sample there are more than 300,000 clones, with more than 70% seen only once. Jointly, the top ten make up 7.3% of the sample. Input material: peripheral blood. These receptor sequences come from a woman aged 70-85 years with COVID-19, enrolled during active disease.

The rearrangement uses TRBV19 and TRBJ2-5; 9 bases line up with TRBD2. Trimming cost V 7 bases and J 5 bases; bases outside gene matches: 11. Germline V gives CDR1 LNHDA, CDR2 SQIVND (reference sequence). This CDR3 comprises 15 residues. The CDR3, as DNA: TGTGCCAGTACCCGAAGCGGGGGGATCCTCGAGACCCAGTACTTC. Amino acids: CASTRSGGILETQYF.

This clone was observed once. V gene TRBV9 combines with J gene TRBJ2-5; 8 bases line up with TRBD1. The CDR3 has 15 residues. Trimming cost V 0 bases and J 5 bases; bases outside gene matches: 6. Germline CDR1 and CDR2: SGDLS and YYNGEE. The CDR3 reads CASSVVGRGRETQYF. CDR3 coding DNA: TGTGCCAGCAGCGTAGTGGGCAGGGGGCGTGAGACCCAGTACTTC.

The CDR3 region has the DNA TGCGCCAGCAGCCAGTTGTTGGGGGGACAGATAAACTATGGCTACACCTTC. This codes for CASSQLLGGQINYGYTF. The chain is built from TRBV5-1 and TRBJ1-2; 7 bases are a match to TRBD1. The junction had 14 bases not matched to a gene; V was cut back by 4 bases and J by 2 bases. The germline V gene has CDR1 SGHRS and CDR2 YFSETQ. The CDR3 covers 17 residues.

The J gene is TRBJ2-2, the V gene TRBV12-3 or TRBV12-4; 7 nucleotides match TRBD1. V was pared by 6 bases and J by 5 bases, with 0 bases of the junction left unmatched. The CDR3 spans 12 residues. CDR3 amino acids: CASRTGTGELFF. The CDR3 DNA sequence: TGTGCCAGCAGGACAGGGACCGGGGAGCTGTTTTTT.

The chain employs TRBV5-1 and TRBJ1-2, with 7 positions matching TRBD1. V dropped 5 bases and J dropped 5; count of bases not matched to a gene: 6. CDR3 length: 13 amino acids. The germline V gene encodes CDR1 SGHRS and CDR2 YFSETQ. CDR3 sequence (DNA): TGCGCCAGCAGTTGGGACAGTGAGTATGGCTACACCTTC. This sequence encodes CASSWDSEYGYTF. The complete variable domain, with remaining parts taken from reference TRBV5-1 and TRBJ1-2, reads KAGVTQTPRYLIKTRGQQVTLSCSPISGHRSVSWYQQTPGQGLQFLFEYFSETQRNKGNFPGRFSGRQFSNSRSEMNVSTLELGDSALYLCASSWDSEYGYTFGSGTRLTVV.

J is TRBJ2-7 and V is TRBV4-2; D unclear. The CDR3 has 11 amino acids. The V and J ends lost 5 bases and 3 bases respectively, with 5 bases between them. Germline CDR1 LGHNA, CDR2 YNFKEQ. This CDR3 is CASSASYEQYF. The DNA of the CDR3 is TGTGCCAGCAGCGCCAGCTACGAGCAGTACTTC.

CDR3 sequence: CASSLRGQYDGYTF. As DNA, the CDR3 is TGTGCCAGCAGTTTAAGGGGACAGTATGATGGCTACACCTTC. The V and J genes are TRBV6-5 and TRBJ1-2, with 7 nucleotides matching TRBD1. V lost 4 bases to trimming and J lost 6 bases; unmatched junction nucleotides: 8. This CDR3 contains 14 residues. The V gene's germline CDR1 is MNHEY and CDR2 SVGAGI.

V is TRBV5-1 and J is TRBJ1-5; 12 positions agree with TRBD1. The CDR3 extends over 15 amino acids. The germline gives CDR1 SGHRS, CDR2 YFSETQ. Germline trimming cut 4 bases from V and 7 bases from J; bases unmatched to any gene: 6. CDR3 region: CASSPGTGGFQPQHF. The CDR3 bases are TGCGCCAGCAGCCCCGGGACAGGGGGCTTCCAGCCCCAGCATTTT.

In its sample, this clone was seen a few times. This chain links TRBV10-3 with TRBJ1-1; the D is unclear. Trimming left V 0 bases short and J 5 bases short, with 7 bases between. Germline CDR1 is ENHRY and CDR2 is SYGVKD. The CDR3 is 13 amino acids. CDR3 residues: CAISESTGTEAFF. CDR3 sequence (DNA): TGTGCCATCAGTGAGTCGACCGGGACTGAAGCTTTCTTT.

CDR3 sequence reads: CASSIAPGQGYGYTF. Written as DNA, the CDR3 is TGTGCCAGTAGTATAGCACCGGGACAAGGCTATGGCTACACCTTC. The chain carries TRBV19 and TRBJ1-2, with D possibly matching TRBD1 (6 bases). Trimming stripped 1 base from V and 4 bases from J, with 13 bases between. The CDR3 is 15 amino acids. Germline V CDR1 and CDR2: LNHDA, SQIVND (reference sequence).